A single sample is the source of the 10 T cell receptor beta chains below, sequenced in a study of CD8 T cells in ankylosing spondylitis. Overall study findings and caveats: For ankylosing spondylitis blood, a TCR beta motif of about 8 highly homologous variants appeared characteristic.

In TCRdb, the 5' RACE reads were re-called with MiXCR into one record per CDR3 protein. The sample gives some 800,000 distinct CDR3 sequences, over 9.5% of which show up once; under 0.6% is in the top ten. These receptors lack a known antigen. Sequenced sample: blood, either unsorted or a sorted T cell fraction (not recorded which). The receptors were gathered from a male donor with ankylosing spondylitis.

The sample holds a few counts of this clonotype. This chain links TRBV28 with TRBJ2-3, with 7 bases identical to TRBD1. The germline V gene has CDR1 MDHEN and CDR2 SYDVKM. This CDR3 contains 17 residues. V was pared by 2 bases and J by 1 base, with 9 bases of the junction left unmatched. CDR3 DNA: TGTGCCAGCAGTTTAGGAGCTGATGGGACAGGCACAGATACGCAGTATTTT. Its protein product is CASSLGADGTGTDTQYF.

This clonotype was seen only a few times. The rearrangement joins TRBV6-5 to TRBJ2-3, with TRBD2 matching over 9 bases. Germline CDR1 is MNHEY and CDR2 is SVGAGI. This CDR3 spans 16 amino acids. With V trimmed by 2 bases and J by 6 bases, 9 bases remained unmatched. The CDR3 is CASSYGPAGGRDTQYF. The CDR3, as DNA: TGTGCCAGCAGTTACGGGCCTGCGGGAGGGCGCGATACGCAGTATTTT.

This clonotype has only a few counts. The rearrangement links TRBV6-6 to TRBJ2-7, with a weak D call TRBD1 (5 bases). The V and J ends lost 10 bases and 4 bases respectively, with 14 bases between them. The germline gives CDR1 MNHNY, CDR2 SVGAGI (reference sequence). The CDR3 spans 12 residues. CDR3 DNA sequence: TGTGCCAACAGGCCTCAGGGTTACGAGCAGTACTTC. This codes for CANRPQGYEQYF.

The gene calls are TRBV20-1 and TRBJ2-3, with TRBD2 matching over 14 bases. The CDR3 is 16 amino acids. The J segment lost 4 bases and the V segment lost 5 bases, leaving 8 bases of the junction unmatched. The V gene's germline CDR1 is DFQATT and CDR2 SNEGSKA (reference sequence). CDR3 coding DNA: TGCAGTGCTGGACCGACTAGCGGGAGGGAAGCAGATACGCAGTATTTT. Its translation: CSAGPTSGREADTQYF.

In this sample, this clonotype turned up a few times. The rearrangement uses TRBV30 and TRBJ2-2; D not certain. Germline loops: CDR1 GTSNPN, CDR2 SVGIG (reference sequence). The length of the CDR3 is 13 residues. Trimming left V 2 bases short and J 5 bases short, with 9 bases between. CDR3 DNA sequence: TGTGCCTGGAGTAAGGGTATAACCGGGGAGCTGTTTTTT. Residues: CAWSKGITGELFF.

This clonotype was counted ten times or more. The CDR3 region has the DNA TGTGCCAGCAGTTTGACAGGGGCGAGGGGAGAGACCCAGTACTTC. It encodes CASSLTGARGETQYF. J is TRBJ2-5 and V is TRBV12-3 or TRBV12-4; TRBD1 matches 8 bases. The length of the CDR3 is 15 residues. With V trimmed by 3 bases and J by 4 bases, 7 bases remained unmatched.

At least ten counts were recorded for this clonotype. This chain links TRBV20-1 with TRBJ2-4, with D possibly TRBD2 on 6 matching bases. This CDR3 is built from 13 residues. V lost 4 bases to trimming and J lost 0 bases, with 7 bases between them. Germline V gene data show CDR1 as DFQATT and CDR2 as SNEGSKA (reference sequence). The CDR3, as DNA: TGCAGTGCTATGGGACTAGCCAAAAACATTCAGTACTTC. This encodes CSAMGLAKNIQYF.

This chain links TRBV20-1 with TRBJ1-3; D is unclear. CDR1 DFQATT and CDR2 SNEGSKA come from the germline V gene (reference sequence). The CDR3 runs to 14 residues. Between the trimmed V and J ends, which lost 2 bases and 0 bases, there was a span of 8 bases. DNA for the CDR3: TGCAGTGCTAGATACATAGGCTCTGGAAACACCATATATTTT. This codes for CSARYIGSGNTIYF.

There are many counts of this clonotype. V gene TRBV10-3 combines with J gene TRBJ2-1; TRBD2 agrees at 13 bases. This CDR3 is 17 amino acids long. Trimming removed 6 bases from V and 3 bases from J; junction bases left unmatched: 8. CDR1 ENHRY and CDR2 SYGVKD come from the germline V gene. The CDR3 nucleotides are TGTGCCATCAGAGCGACTAGCGGGGGGCGAGACTACAATGAGCAGTTCTTC. This translates into CAIRATSGGRDYNEQFF.

This clonotype was seen a handful of times. The rearrangement joins TRBV5-6 to TRBJ1-5; no definite D call. CDR1 is SGHDT, CDR2 YYEEEE, per germline. The CDR3 sequence is 12 residues long. V shed 0 bases and J shed 8 bases, with 6 bases lying between them. DNA for the CDR3: TGTGCCAGCAGCTTGGCCGGAAAGCCCCAGCATTTT. Protein sequence: CASSLAGKPQHF.